This T cell receptor beta chain is from a study of T cell responses to AZD1222 COVID-19 vaccine. Overall study results and limits: Reports indicate that nearly half of spike-specific TCRs are directed at unmutated variant regions.

With regard to this clone: Its antigen is currently unknown.

Clones were sequenced by immunoSEQ multiplex PCR, and TCRdb holds only the in-frame ones, with some missing. The sample carries approximately 110,000 clones, roughly nine tenths recorded once. The specimen was peripheral blood, collected on day 0 of AZD1222 vaccination. This clonotype was sampled from an adult in good health.

The CDR3 sequence is CASSLRLGGQGSSPLHF. The CDR3 nucleotides are TGTGCCAGCAGTTTACGTCTAGGGGGACAGGGGTCCTCACCCCTCCACTTT. The chain has TRBV28 and TRBJ1-6; 10 positions agree with TRBD1. Germline assignment: CDR1 MDHEN and CDR2 SYDVKM. This CDR3 region has 17 residues. With V trimmed by 2 bases and J by 10 bases, 11 bases remained unmatched.